The following is a T cell receptor (beta chain) sequence with its context. Its binding antigen is unknown. Base qualities are not provided; no much larger clone lies one nucleotide away. The time point label, as the study defines it: cycle 4 day 1 (C4D1), after six to seven weeks of nivolumab. Every trial patient had relapsed after autologous stem cell transplantation, and cohorts A, B and C differed in prior brentuximab vedotin exposure. The trial cohort included 55 to 60 patients with relapsed/refractory classical Hodgkin lymphoma, and each patient had a best overall response of complete response, partial response or progressive disease. In the multi-cohort phase II CheckMate 205 trial, trial patients received single-agent nivolumab. An independent review committee assessed best overall response by applying the 2007 International Working Group response criteria. PBMCs from the trial were collected at three points: immediately before nivolumab initiation (C1D1), and during therapy at cycle 2 day 1 and cycle 4 day 1. Peripheral blood was collected in 8 mL Vacutainer Cell Preparation Tubes, from which PBMCs were isolated by centrifugation and then cryopreserved.

This entry comes from a study of PD-1 blockade in classical Hodgkin lymphoma (dated by TCRdb to about 2020). Broadly, across the study: Nivolumab dosing was 3 mg/kg intravenously every 2 weeks, continuing until either disease progression or unacceptable toxicity. The study used CyTOF and TCR beta sequencing to define a peripheral blood immune signature of response to PD-1 blockade in classical Hodgkin lymphoma. Overall study results and their limits: Baseline TCR diversity was reported to be lower in newly diagnosed patients than in healthy donors and to be lower still in relapsed/refractory patients. The study covered only a single clinical trial cohort, and the causes of the repertoire differences, possibly disease activity or prior therapy, were still not defined. Baseline diversity similar to that of newly diagnosed patients was observed in trial patients achieving complete response, whereas significantly lower diversity was observed in partial responders and progressors. Diversity was lower in patients who began nivolumab less than 1 year after ASCT, so these patients were left out of later analyses to avoid confounding by immune reconstitution. CD4+ but not CD8+ TCR diversity rose significantly by C4D1 (p=0.0027 vs p=0.16), most apparent in complete responders (p=0.02).

Via the germline V gene (reference sequence), CDR1 is PRHDT and CDR2 FYEKMQ. The CDR3 starts with the cysteine, ends with the phenylalanine, and has 14 residues. The sequence is cut down to CDR3 DNA, 42 bases in frame from base 1. The trim is 5 bases for V and 5 bases for J, with a gap of 12 bases between the germline ends. The Qiagen DNeasy kit was used to extract genomic DNA both from unsorted PBMCs and from the negatively selected CD4+ and CD8+ fractions. TCR beta CDR3 regions were subjected to amplification by immunoSEQ multiplex PCR with primers that anneal to V and J segments. A synthetic immune receptor repertoire was used to minimize amplification bias, and any remaining bias was removed computationally after sequencing. As for the original processing: Repertoire diversity was quantified as the Shannon entropy index using custom Python scripts. The unsorted, CD4+ and CD8+ repertoires were each analyzed separately, with the exception of combined analyses, where CD4+ and CD8+ sequences were merged in silico. A clone counted as expanded when the clone's frequency after treatment rose at least 2-fold relative to C1D1, and clones undetected at baseline were given a pseudocount of 0.5. Clones with 0 or 1 copy at C1D1 were classified as singleton clones, and clones with 2 or more copies were classified as non-singleton clones. Clones expanded in unsorted samples were assigned a CD4+, CD8+ or unknown annotation through matching of protein sequences in sorted samples from the same patient. Wilcoxon tests were applied to paired samples to test diversity changes from C1D1 to C4D1. The table was pulled from immuneACCESS by TCRdb, which kept in-frame rearrangements only. Such tables lose some clones; where checked, under half of the loss comes from unresolved V genes, and the rest has no known cause. V, J and clone size derive from that table, while D and trimming were established from the DNA sequence. The table for this sample lists approximately 89,000 clones; 65% to 85% of them were counted only once. The ten most abundant clones make up approximately 15% of the sample.

The sequence derives from a human donor with classical Hodgkin lymphoma. The sequencing used peripheral blood mononuclear cells (PBMCs), collected before the fourth cycle of nivolumab. The rearrangement joined TRBV13 to TRBJ2-2; matching of 5 bases hints at TRBD2 as the D gene. The DNA reads TGTGCCAGCAGCCCCTGGACTGGGACCGGGGAGCTGTTTTTT. Its protein is CASSPWTGTGELFF.